This T cell receptor (beta chain) stems from a study of cytomegalovirus exposure and HLA in healthy donors. Primers included in the PCR were 60 Vbeta and 13 Jbeta primers. Sequencing used immunoSEQ multiplex PCR; TCRdb keeps in-frame clones, though not all of them. The sample consists of more than 150,000 clones, about four fifths of them appearing once. As to this clone: Its antigen is undetermined.

Study-wide results and limits: It was taken for granted in presence/absence analyses that sequencing depth across donors was roughly uniform.

Sample: PBMCs. The clonotype was recovered from a man aged 50 to 59 in good health and CMV-seronegative.

CDR3 nucleotide sequence: TGTGCCAGCAGCGGAAGGGGACTAGCAAAAAGGGAGACCCAGTACTTC. Amino acids: CASSGRGLAKRETQYF. The rearrangement joins TRBV9 to TRBJ2-5; 9 nucleotides line up with TRBD2. CDR3 length equals 16 residues. Germline trimming cut 3 bases from V and 5 bases from J; bases unmatched to any gene: 11. Germline V lookup: CDR1 SGDLS, CDR2 YYNGEE.